The next 18 T cell receptor beta chains were all read from a single sample in a study of blood T cells in healthy people across ages. Next came a second PCR, run for about 7 to 12 cycles, which used a sample-barcoded 5' primer along with a J-beta primer mix. One entry per CDR3 protein results from TCRdb running MiXCR on the 5' RACE reads. This table has about 1.4 million distinct CDR3 sequences, approximately 60% appearing once. Sequenced material: blood. The receptor source for this set is a man younger than 35 in good health.

The V and J genes are TRBV10-3 and TRBJ2-5; 10 nucleotides line up with TRBD1. In germline, CDR1 is ENHRY, CDR2 SYGVKD. The CDR3 contains 13 residues. J was trimmed by 11 bases and V by 5 bases; bases with no gene match: 8. The CDR3 bases are TGTGCCATCAGTCCGGGACAGGGGAAGGAGCAGTACTTC. Encoded protein: CAISPGQGKEQYF.

The table lists this clonotype with a few counts. The chain recombines TRBV20-1 with TRBJ2-5; no definite D call. From germline, CDR1 is DFQATT and CDR2 SNEGSKA (reference sequence). There are 11 residues in the CDR3. V gave up 1 base and J gave up 2 bases, with 2 bases separating them. The CDR3 sequence is CSARAQETQYF. CDR3 nucleotide sequence: TGCAGTGCTAGAGCTCAAGAGACCCAGTACTTC.

The chain is built from TRBV3-1 and TRBJ2-7, with 12 bases identical to TRBD2. The ends lost 3 bases at V and 0 bases at J; junction bases unmatched: 9. Germline V gene data show CDR1 as LGHDT and CDR2 as YNNKEL (reference sequence). The CDR3 spans 18 residues. Written as DNA, the CDR3 is TGTGCCAGCAGCCACCAACTCCTAGCGGGAGGGCCCTCCTACGAGCAGTACTTC. Protein: CASSHQLLAGGPSYEQYF.

The genes are TRBV4-1 and TRBJ2-7, with a possible D match to TRBD2 (6 bases). The germline V and J ends were trimmed by 1 base and 10 bases, with 11 bases remaining between them. This CDR3 spans 12 amino acids. CDR1 is MGHRA and CDR2 is YSYEKL in the germline V gene. The CDR3 coding sequence is TGCGCCAGCAGCCAAGGACTAGGTATTCAGTACTTC. Protein sequence: CASSQGLGIQYF.

Worth noting for this clonotype: This may come from a read error, since a much larger clone is one base off. The chain employs TRBV27 and TRBJ2-7; tentative D call: TRBD1 (6 bases). The germline CDR1 and CDR2 sequences are MNHEY and SMNVEV (reference sequence). The V gene lost 2 bases and the J gene lost 3 bases, with 17 bases spanning the gap. This CDR3 has 16 residues. The CDR3 spells CASSLGYWGRRYEQYF. The CDR3, as DNA: TGTGCCAGCAGTTTAGGGTACTGGGGGCGACGCTACGAGCAGTACTTC.

The J gene is TRBJ2-7, the V gene TRBV4-1, with 9 bases lining up with TRBD1. The V gene's germline CDR1 is MGHRA and CDR2 YSYEKL. CDR3 length: 16 amino acids. V was clipped by 1 base and J by 3 bases; unmatched bases: 7. CDR3 in DNA: TGCGCCAGCAGCCAAGCGATTGGACAGGGGTTCTACGAGCAGTACTTC. This codes for CASSQAIGQGFYEQYF.

This clonotype appeared once. This chain uses TRBV7-2 with TRBJ1-2, with 10 bases that match TRBD1. Germline V CDR1 and CDR2: SGHTA, FQGNSA. Trimming removed 2 bases from V and 8 bases from J; junction bases left unmatched: 17. This CDR3 spans 18 amino acids. The CDR3 reads CASSLMVGWGTGDQGYTF. The CDR3 DNA sequence: TGTGCCAGCAGCTTAATGGTCGGATGGGGGACAGGGGACCAAGGCTACACCTTC.

The chain joins TRBV6-2 or TRBV6-3 to TRBJ1-2, with 9 bases identical to TRBD1. The CDR3 spans 14 residues. The V gene end was trimmed by 6 bases and the J gene end by 6 bases; junction bases not matched to a gene: 8. CDR1 and CDR2 (germline): MNHEY, SVGEGT. CDR3 loop: CASSGTGGWNGYTF. The DNA for the CDR3 is TGTGCCAGCAGCGGAACAGGGGGCTGGAATGGCTACACCTTC.

V is TRBV2 and J is TRBJ2-4; 8 bases align to TRBD1. Germline CDR1 and CDR2: SNHLY and FYNNEI. The CDR3 is made up of 12 amino acids. With 7 bases clipped from V and 7 bases from J, the junction kept 3 bases outside the gene matches. As DNA, the CDR3 is TGTGCCAGCAAGACAGGGGTGAACATTCAGTACTTC. It yields the protein CASKTGVNIQYF. The whole variable domain, remainder taken from reference TRBV2 and TRBJ2-4, is EPEVTQTPSHQVTQMGQEVILRCVPISNHLYFYWYRQILGQKVEFLVSFYNNEISEKSEIFDDQFSVERPDGSNFTLKIRSTKLEDSAMYFCASKTGVNIQYFGAGTRLSVL.

Details on this clonotype: A much larger clone differs from this one at a single base, so this may be a read error. The chain employs TRBV6-4 and TRBJ2-1; 9 nucleotides line up with TRBD2. CDR1 is MRHNA, CDR2 SNTAGT, per germline. The CDR3 totals 15 residues. Losses at the gene ends were 6 bases for V and 12 bases for J; bases not matched to a gene: 15. The CDR3 DNA is TGTGCCAGCAGCGTGGGGGGACTAGCTACAACTGGGCAGTTCTTC. It encodes CASSVGGLATTGQFF.

This clonotype was seen a few times. The chain couples TRBV20-1 to TRBJ2-7, with 8 nucleotides matching TRBD2. This CDR3 region has 14 residues. In germline, CDR1 is DFQATT, CDR2 SNEGSKA (reference sequence). V was pared by 3 bases and J by 6 bases, with 10 bases of the junction left unmatched. The CDR3 here is CSASRTSGYGEQYF. CDR3 DNA sequence: TGCAGTGCTAGCAGAACTAGCGGTTATGGCGAGCAGTACTTC.

V gene TRBV27 combines with J gene TRBJ1-1; D unclear. The CDR3 length is 13 residues. CDR1 and CDR2 from the germline V gene are MNHEY and SMNVEV (reference sequence). V was shortened by 5 bases and J by 2 bases, with 9 bases between the two germline ends. CDR3 sequence (DNA): TGTGCCAGCAGTCCCCTCCGCAACACTGAAGCTTTCTTT. Its protein product is CASSPLRNTEAFF.

The rearrangement joins TRBV21-1 to TRBJ2-7. TRBV21-1 is an annotated pseudogene. The CDR3 covers 16 residues. The CDR3 here is CASSKVTARFTYEQYF. The DNA of the CDR3 is TGTGCCAGCAGCAAAGTCACAGCACGATTTACCTACGAGCAGTACTTC.

This chain uses TRBV4-1 with TRBJ2-7; the D call may be TRBD1 or TRBD2 (6 bases each). Germline V CDR1 and CDR2: MGHRA, YSYEKL. The CDR3 spans 14 residues. Trimming took off 0 bases at V and 5 bases at J, with 11 bases between the two ends. CDR3 nucleotides: TGCGCCAGCAGCCAAGATATGGGGGGCGACGAGCAGTACTTC. Protein sequence: CASSQDMGGDEQYF.

The chain is built from TRBV4-2 and TRBJ1-1; D may be TRBD1 (6 bases). The V gene lost 0 bases and the J gene lost 0 bases, with 14 bases spanning the gap. The CDR3 length is 17 residues. CDR1 and CDR2 from the germline V gene are LGHNA and YNFKEQ. DNA for the CDR3: TGTGCCAGCAGCCAAGATCCAATGGGACACCTGAACACTGAAGCTTTCTTT. It specifies CASSQDPMGHLNTEAFF.

The V gene is TRBV4-1, the J gene TRBJ2-7; weak D call: TRBD2 (5 bases). The V end lost 1 base, the J end lost 1 base, and 8 bases lay between the germline ends. There are 14 residues in the CDR3. CDR1 is MGHRA and CDR2 is YSYEKL in the germline V gene. The CDR3: CASSQVARSYEQYF. In nucleotides, the CDR3 is TGCGCCAGCAGCCAAGTAGCGAGATCCTACGAGCAGTACTTC.

The genes are TRBV6-1 and TRBJ2-5, with D possibly TRBD1 on 6 matching bases. The CDR3 consists of 15 residues. V lost 6 bases to trimming and J lost 5 bases, with 19 bases between them. The V gene's germline CDR1 is MNHNS and CDR2 SASEGT. The CDR3 protein is CASSLSGHRDETQYF. DNA of the CDR3: TGTGCCAGCAGCCTATCGGGACATCGGGACGAGACCCAGTACTTC.

The chain uses TRBV10-3 and TRBJ2-6; D call uncertain. The CDR3 is 13 residues long. Trimming took off 8 bases at V and 4 bases at J, with 9 bases between the two ends. Germline V gives CDR1 ENHRY, CDR2 SYGVKD. In DNA, the CDR3 is TGTGCCATCCTGGCGGCGGGGGCCAACGTCCTGACTTTC. This translates into CAILAAGANVLTF.